The entry below gives a single T cell receptor (beta chain) sequence along with its context. At the DNA level, this CDR3 is encoded by other sequences in the same sample as well. TCRdb's copy holds only in-frame clones and misses some; the assay was immunoSEQ multiplex PCR. Of about a million clones in the sample, about 80% were seen once. The data originate from a study of shared clonotypes between healthy human individuals. J was trimmed by 2 bases and V by 0 bases; bases with no gene match: 5. From germline, CDR1 is SEHNR and CDR2 FQNEAQ (reference sequence). The CDR3 runs 17 residues. Splitting of CD4+ cells produced CD45RA+ naive and CD45RA-negative memory subsets.

The gene calls are TRBV7-9 and TRBJ1-4, with 8 bases fitting TRBD1. The origin of this receptor is a man between 18 and 29 years old in good health. Some clones in this sample may be carry-over from other donors' samples. Sequencing was done on a sample of memory CD4+ T cells from PBMCs. Noted subset: CD45RA-negative fraction. This CDR3 is CASSLASGGQTNEKLFF. CDR3 nucleotides: TGTGCCAGCAGCTTAGCCTCAGGGGGCCAGACTAATGAAAAACTGTTTTTT.